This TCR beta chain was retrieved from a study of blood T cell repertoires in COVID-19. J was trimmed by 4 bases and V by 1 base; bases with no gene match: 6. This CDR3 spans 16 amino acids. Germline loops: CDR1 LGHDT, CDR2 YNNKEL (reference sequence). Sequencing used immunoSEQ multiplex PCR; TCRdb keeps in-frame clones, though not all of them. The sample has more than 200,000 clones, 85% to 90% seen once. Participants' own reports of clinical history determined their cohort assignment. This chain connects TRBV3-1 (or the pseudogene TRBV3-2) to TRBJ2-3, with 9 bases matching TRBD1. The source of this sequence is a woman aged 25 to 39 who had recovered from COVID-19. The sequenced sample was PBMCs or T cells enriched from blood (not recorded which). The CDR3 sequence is CASSQVRTGAADTQYF. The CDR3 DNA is TGTGCCAGCAGCCAAGTCAGGACAGGGGCGGCAGATACGCAGTATTTT.